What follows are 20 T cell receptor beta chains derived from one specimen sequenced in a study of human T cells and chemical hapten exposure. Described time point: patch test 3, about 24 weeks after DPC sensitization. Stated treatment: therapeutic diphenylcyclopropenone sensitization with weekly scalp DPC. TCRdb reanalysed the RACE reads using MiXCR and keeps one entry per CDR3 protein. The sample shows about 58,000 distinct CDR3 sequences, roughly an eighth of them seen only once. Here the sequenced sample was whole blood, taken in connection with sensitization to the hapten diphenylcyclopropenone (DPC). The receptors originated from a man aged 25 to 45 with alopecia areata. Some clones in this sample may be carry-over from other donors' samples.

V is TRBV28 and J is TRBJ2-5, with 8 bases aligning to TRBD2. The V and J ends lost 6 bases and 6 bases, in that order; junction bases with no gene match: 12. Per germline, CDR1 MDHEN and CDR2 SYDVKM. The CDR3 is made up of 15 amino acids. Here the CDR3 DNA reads TGTGCCAGCAGACCGTCTAGCGGCGGGGGGCAGACCCAGTACTTC. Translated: CASRPSSGGGQTQYF.

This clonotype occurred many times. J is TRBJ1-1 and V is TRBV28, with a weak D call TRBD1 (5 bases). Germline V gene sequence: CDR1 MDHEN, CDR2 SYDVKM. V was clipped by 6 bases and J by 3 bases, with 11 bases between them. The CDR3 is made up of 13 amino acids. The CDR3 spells CASSTGTHTEAFF. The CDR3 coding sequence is TGTGCCAGCAGCACCGGGACCCACACTGAAGCTTTCTTT.

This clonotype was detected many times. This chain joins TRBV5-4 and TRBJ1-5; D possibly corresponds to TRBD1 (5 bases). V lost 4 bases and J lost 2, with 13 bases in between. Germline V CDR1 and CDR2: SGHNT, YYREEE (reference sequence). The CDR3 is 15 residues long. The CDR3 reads CASSPGGVGNQPQHF. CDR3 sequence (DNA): TGTGCCAGCAGCCCGGGAGGGGTAGGCAATCAGCCCCAGCATTTT.

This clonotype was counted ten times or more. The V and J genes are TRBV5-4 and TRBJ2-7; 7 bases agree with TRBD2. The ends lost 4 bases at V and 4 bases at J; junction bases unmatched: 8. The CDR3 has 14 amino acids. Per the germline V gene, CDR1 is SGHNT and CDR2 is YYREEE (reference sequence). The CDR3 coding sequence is TGTGCCAGCAGCCCATCCACTAGCGAATACGAGCAGTACTTC. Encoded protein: CASSPSTSEYEQYF.

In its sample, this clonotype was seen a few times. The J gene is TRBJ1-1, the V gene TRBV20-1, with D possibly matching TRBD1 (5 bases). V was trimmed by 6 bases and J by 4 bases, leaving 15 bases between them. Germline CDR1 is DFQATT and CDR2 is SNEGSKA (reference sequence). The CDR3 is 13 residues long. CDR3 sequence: CSATGTGGTEAFF. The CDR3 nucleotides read TGCAGTGCGACCGGGACCGGCGGCACTGAAGCTTTCTTT.

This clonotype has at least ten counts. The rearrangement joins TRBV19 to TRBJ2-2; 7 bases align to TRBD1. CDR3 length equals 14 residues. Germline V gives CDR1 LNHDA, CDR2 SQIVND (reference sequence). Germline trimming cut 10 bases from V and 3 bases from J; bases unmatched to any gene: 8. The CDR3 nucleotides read TGTGCCACGTTAGGGGGCTATTACACCGGGGAGCTGTTTTTT. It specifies CATLGGYYTGELFF.

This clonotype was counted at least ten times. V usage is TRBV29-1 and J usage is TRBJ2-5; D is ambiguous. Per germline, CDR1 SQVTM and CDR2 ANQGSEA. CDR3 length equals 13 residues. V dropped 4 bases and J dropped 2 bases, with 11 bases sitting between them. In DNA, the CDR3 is TGCAGCGTTGCTTCGCAACAGCAAGAGACCCAGTACTTC. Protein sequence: CSVASQQQETQYF.

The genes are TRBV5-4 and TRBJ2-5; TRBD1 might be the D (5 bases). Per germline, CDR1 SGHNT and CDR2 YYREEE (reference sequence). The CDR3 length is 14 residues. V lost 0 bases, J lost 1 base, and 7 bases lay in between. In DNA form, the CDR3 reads TGTGCCAGCAGCTTGGTCACAGGCCAAGAGACCCAGTACTTC. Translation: CASSLVTGQETQYF.

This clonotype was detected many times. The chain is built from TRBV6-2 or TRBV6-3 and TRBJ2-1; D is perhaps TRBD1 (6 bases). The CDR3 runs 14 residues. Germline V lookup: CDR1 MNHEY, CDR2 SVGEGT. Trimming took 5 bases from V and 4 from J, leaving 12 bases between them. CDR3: CASSQGSRYNEQFF. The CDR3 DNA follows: TGTGCCAGCAGTCAGGGGTCCCGATACAATGAGCAGTTCTTC.

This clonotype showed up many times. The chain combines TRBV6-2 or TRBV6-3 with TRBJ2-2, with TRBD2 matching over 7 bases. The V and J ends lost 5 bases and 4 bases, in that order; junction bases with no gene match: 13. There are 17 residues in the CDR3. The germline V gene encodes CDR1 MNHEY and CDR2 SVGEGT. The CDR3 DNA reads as TGTGCCAGCAGTAACCCGTGGTTCACGGGGGGCACCGGGGAGCTGTTTTTT. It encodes CASSNPWFTGGTGELFF.

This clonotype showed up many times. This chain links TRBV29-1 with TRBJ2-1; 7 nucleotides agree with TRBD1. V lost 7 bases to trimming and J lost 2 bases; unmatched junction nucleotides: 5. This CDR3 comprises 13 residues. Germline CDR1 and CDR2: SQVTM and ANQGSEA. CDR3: CSESGGTYNEQFF. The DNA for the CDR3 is TGCAGCGAATCAGGGGGTACCTACAATGAGCAGTTCTTC.

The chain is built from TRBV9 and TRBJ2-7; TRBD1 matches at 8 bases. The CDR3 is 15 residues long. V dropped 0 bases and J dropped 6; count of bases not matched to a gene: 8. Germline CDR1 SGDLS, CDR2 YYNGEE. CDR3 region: CASSVAGTGLSEQYF. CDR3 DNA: TGTGCCAGCAGCGTAGCTGGGACAGGCTTAAGCGAGCAGTACTTC.

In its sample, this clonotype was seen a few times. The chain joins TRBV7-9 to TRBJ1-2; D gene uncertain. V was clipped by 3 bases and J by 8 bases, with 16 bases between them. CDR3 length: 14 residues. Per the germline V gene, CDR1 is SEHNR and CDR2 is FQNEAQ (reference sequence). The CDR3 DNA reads TGTGCCAGCAGCTTTCCTATCCGAACCCGAGGCTACACCTTC. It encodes CASSFPIRTRGYTF. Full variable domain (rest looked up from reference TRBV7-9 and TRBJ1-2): DTGVSQNPRHKITKRGQNVTFRCDPISEHNRLYWYRQTLGQGPEFLTYFQNEAQLEKSRLLSDRFSAERPKGSFSTLEIQRTEQGDSAMYLCASSFPIRTRGYTFGSGTRLTVV.

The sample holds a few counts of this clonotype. As DNA, the CDR3 is TGTGCCAGCAGCTTAGGGAGTAGCTCCTATAATTCACCCCTCCACTTT. Protein sequence: CASSLGSSSYNSPLHF. The chain links TRBV7-8 to TRBJ1-6; D remains ambiguous. The germline V gene encodes CDR1 SGHVS and CDR2 FQNEAQ. There are 16 residues in the CDR3. Trimming cost V 1 base and J 0 bases, with 7 bases left between them.

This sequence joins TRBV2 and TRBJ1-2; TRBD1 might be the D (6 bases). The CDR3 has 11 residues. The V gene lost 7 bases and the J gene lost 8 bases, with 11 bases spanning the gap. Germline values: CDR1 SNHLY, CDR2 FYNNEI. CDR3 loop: CASNRVEGYTF. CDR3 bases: TGTGCCAGCAACAGGGTTGAGGGCTACACCTTC.

The CDR3 sequence: CASRGTGGYEQYF. The CDR3 DNA reads TGTGCCAGCAGGGGGACAGGGGGGTACGAGCAGTACTTC. The genes are TRBV28 and TRBJ2-7; TRBD1 agrees at 11 bases. After removal of 6 bases from V and 4 bases from J, the junction contained 2 bases not matched to a gene. The V gene's germline CDR1 is MDHEN and CDR2 SYDVKM. There are 13 residues in the CDR3.

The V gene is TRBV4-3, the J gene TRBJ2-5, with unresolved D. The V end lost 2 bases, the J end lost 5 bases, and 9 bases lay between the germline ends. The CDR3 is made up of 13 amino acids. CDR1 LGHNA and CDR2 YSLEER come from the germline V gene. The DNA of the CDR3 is TGCGCCAGCAGCCAATATACCGGGGAGACCCAGTACTTC. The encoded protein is CASSQYTGETQYF.

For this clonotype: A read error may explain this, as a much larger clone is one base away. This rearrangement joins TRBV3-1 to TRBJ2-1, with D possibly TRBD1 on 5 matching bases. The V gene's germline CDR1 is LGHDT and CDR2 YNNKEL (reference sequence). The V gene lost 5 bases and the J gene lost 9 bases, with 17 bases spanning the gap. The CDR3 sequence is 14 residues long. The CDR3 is CASSTQAQGSEQFF. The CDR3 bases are TGTGCCAGCAGCACCCAAGCCCAGGGCAGTGAGCAGTTCTTC.

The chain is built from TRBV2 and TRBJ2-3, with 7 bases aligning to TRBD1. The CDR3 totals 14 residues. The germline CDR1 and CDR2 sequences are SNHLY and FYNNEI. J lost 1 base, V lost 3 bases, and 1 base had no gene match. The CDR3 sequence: CASSDQGGTDTQYF. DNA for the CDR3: TGTGCCAGCAGTGACCAGGGGGGCACAGATACGCAGTATTTT.

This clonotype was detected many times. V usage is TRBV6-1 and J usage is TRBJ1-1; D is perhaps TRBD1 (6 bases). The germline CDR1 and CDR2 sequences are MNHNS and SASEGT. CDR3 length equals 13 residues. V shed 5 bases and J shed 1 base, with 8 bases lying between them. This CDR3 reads CASSWGQNTEAFF. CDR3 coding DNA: TGTGCCAGCAGTTGGGGACAGAACACTGAAGCTTTCTTT.